The 31 T cell receptor beta chains in this list originate from one sample, sequenced in a study of CD8 T cells in ankylosing spondylitis. Notes on the study in general: Ankylosing spondylitis blood appeared to be characterized by a TCR beta motif of 8 or 9 highly homologous variants.

No antigens are known for them. TCRdb processed the 5' RACE reads anew with MiXCR; each CDR3 protein has one entry. The sample lists about 210,000 distinct CDR3 sequences; approximately 7.4% were seen once. Sequenced input: blood, either unsorted or a sorted T cell fraction (not recorded which). The receptor set was obtained from a male donor with ankylosing spondylitis.

As DNA, the CDR3 is TGCGCCAGCAGTCCGACTTGGCGGCAAAGCTCCTATAATTCACCCCTCCACTTT. It specifies CASSPTWRQSSYNSPLHF. The V and J genes are TRBV4-1 and TRBJ1-6; D ambiguous. V was cut by 6 bases and J by 0 bases, with 18 bases left in between. The CDR3 is 18 residues long. CDR1 and CDR2 from the germline V gene are MGHRA and YSYEKL.

This clonotype has at least ten counts. CDR3 coding DNA: TGCGCCAGCAGACAGGAAGCAGGGGCCGTTTCCTACAATGAGCAGTTCTTC. Protein: CASRQEAGAVSYNEQFF. J is TRBJ2-1 and V is TRBV5-1, with D tentatively TRBD1 (6 bases). The ends were cut back, 5 bases at V and 1 base at J, with 19 bases in the middle. CDR3 length: 17 amino acids. The germline V gene has CDR1 SGHRS and CDR2 YFSETQ.

This clonotype has ten or more counts. This CDR3 reads CSAPETGAINQPQHF. CDR3 bases: TGCAGTGCTCCCGAGACAGGGGCGATCAATCAGCCCCAGCATTTT. V usage is TRBV20-1 and J usage is TRBJ1-5, with 8 bases matching TRBD1. In germline, CDR1 is DFQATT, CDR2 SNEGSKA (reference sequence). V lost 5 bases, J lost 3 bases, and 9 bases stayed unmatched. CDR3 length equals 15 residues.

This clonotype was recorded many times. V gene TRBV27 combines with J gene TRBJ2-7, with 7 bases identical to TRBD1. The trim removed 6 bases at V and 6 bases at J, leaving 11 bases unmatched. The CDR3 length is 14 residues. The V gene's germline CDR1 is MNHEY and CDR2 SMNVEV (reference sequence). The CDR3 region is CASSLTGARVEQYF. CDR3 DNA: TGTGCCAGCAGCTTAACAGGGGCTAGGGTCGAGCAGTACTTC.

At least ten counts were recorded for this clonotype. V and J are TRBV24-1 and TRBJ1-3; TRBD1 matches 10 bases. The CDR3 covers 15 residues. Looked up from germline, CDR1 is KGHDR and CDR2 is SFDVKD. V gave up 9 bases and J gave up 1 base; unmatched junction bases: 5. The CDR3 region is CATRDRGLSGNTIYF. The CDR3 coding sequence is TGTGCCACCCGGGACAGGGGCTTATCTGGAAACACCATATATTTT.

In this sample, this clonotype turned up many times. V usage is TRBV29-1 and J usage is TRBJ1-5, with no clear D. Looked up from germline, CDR1 is SQVTM and CDR2 is ANQGSEA. The CDR3 extends over 13 amino acids. V lost 4 bases and J lost 4, with 11 bases in between. CDR3 amino acids: CSVGAGGNQPQHF. CDR3 coding DNA: TGCAGCGTTGGCGCTGGTGGAAATCAGCCCCAGCATTTT.

As to this clonotype: Given a much more abundant clone one base away, this may be a read error. This chain connects TRBV20-1 to TRBJ1-1; D remains ambiguous. Germline-derived CDR1 and CDR2 are DFQATT and SNEGSKA (reference sequence). This CDR3 has 11 amino acids. DNA of the CDR3: TGCTCCGAAGATGTGAACACTGAAGCTTTCTTT. Its protein is CSEDVNTEAFF.

This clonotype occurred many times. The chain uses TRBV7-9 and TRBJ1-5; D remains unclear. Trimming stripped 0 bases from V and 9 bases from J, with 6 bases between. Germline values: CDR1 SEHNR, CDR2 FQNEAQ (reference sequence). This CDR3 has 12 residues. The CDR3 loop is CASSLAPGPQHF. The CDR3 DNA follows: TGTGCCAGCAGCTTAGCCCCAGGGCCCCAGCATTTT.

This clonotype was counted between two and nine times. The rearrangement uses TRBV14 and TRBJ2-3; no clear D. The CDR3 has 15 amino acids. V dropped 0 bases and J dropped 7 bases, with 14 bases sitting between them. Germline V gene sequence: CDR1 SGHDN, CDR2 FVKESK. The CDR3 loop reads CASSQDMSNFYTQYF. The CDR3 DNA reads as TGTGCCAGCAGCCAAGATATGTCGAATTTTTATACGCAGTATTTT.

There are many counts of this clonotype. J is TRBJ2-5 and V is TRBV7-9; 12 nucleotides agree with TRBD2. Losses at the gene ends were 6 bases for V and 1 base for J; bases not matched to a gene: 3. Germline V gene lookup returns CDR1 SEHNR and CDR2 FQNEAQ (reference sequence). The CDR3 is made up of 15 amino acids. The CDR3 DNA is TGTGCCAGCAGGGGACTAGCGGGTCCCCAAGAGACCCAGTACTTC. This encodes CASRGLAGPQETQYF.

J is TRBJ1-1 and V is TRBV3-1; D uncertain. Trimming shortened V by 0 bases and J by 6 bases, and 17 bases separated the two germline ends. The CDR3 extends over 16 amino acids. CDR1 and CDR2 (germline): LGHDT, YNNKEL (reference sequence). The CDR3, as DNA: TGTGCCAGCAGCCAAGATGAATTAGGGCTGACGGCTGAAGCTTTCTTT. Translating gives CASSQDELGLTAEAFF.

V and J are TRBV27 and TRBJ1-2; maybe TRBD1 (6 bases). Germline V gene sequence: CDR1 MNHEY, CDR2 SMNVEV (reference sequence). The V gene lost 4 bases and the J gene lost 5 bases, with 14 bases spanning the gap. This CDR3 region has 14 residues. DNA of the CDR3: TGTGCCAGCAGTTGGGGGCAGGGCTCATATGGCTACACCTTC. This sequence encodes CASSWGQGSYGYTF.

This clonotype was seen at least ten times. V gene TRBV25-1 combines with J gene TRBJ2-3; no firm D call. V was trimmed by 7 bases and J by 5 bases, leaving 4 bases between them. The V gene's germline CDR1 is MGHDK and CDR2 SYGVNS. This CDR3 comprises 10 residues. The CDR3 region is CASKGDTQYF. In nucleotides, the CDR3 is TGTGCCAGCAAAGGAGATACGCAGTATTTT. The full variable domain, rest sourced from reference TRBV25-1 and TRBJ2-3, is EADIYQTPRYLVIGTGKKITLECSQTMGHDKMYWYQQDPGMELHLIHYSYGVNSTEKGDLSSESTVSRIRTEHFPLTLESARPSHTSQYLCASKGDTQYFGPGTRLTVL.

This clonotype was picked up many times. The CDR3 reads CASSDPLKGFGTMVEQFF. For the CDR3, the DNA is TGTGCCAGCAGCGATCCTCTCAAGGGTTTCGGGACAATGGTTGAGCAGTTCTTC. V gene TRBV12-3 or TRBV12-4 combines with J gene TRBJ2-1; D may be TRBD1 (6 bases). The CDR3 sequence is 18 residues long. Trimming shortened V by 6 bases and J by 9 bases, and 30 bases separated the two germline ends.

This clonotype came up many times. This sequence joins TRBV25-1 and TRBJ2-5; D possibly matches TRBD1 or TRBD2 (5 bases each). The CDR3 totals 13 residues. V lost 1 base and J 8 bases, leaving 11 bases between the germline ends. CDR1 MGHDK and CDR2 SYGVNS come from the germline V gene. The CDR3 protein is CASSESGTDTQYF. CDR3 in DNA: TGTGCCAGCAGTGAATCGGGGACGGACACCCAGTACTTC. Filled out from reference TRBV25-1 and TRBJ2-5, the complete variable domain reads EADIYQTPRYLVIGTGKKITLECSQTMGHDKMYWYQQDPGMELHLIHYSYGVNSTEKGDLSSESTVSRIRTEHFPLTLESARPSHTSQYLCASSESGTDTQYFGPGTRLLVL.

This clonotype was observed many times. The V call is TRBV5-1, the J call TRBJ2-7, with D unresolved. CDR3 length: 14 residues. The germline V gene has CDR1 SGHRS and CDR2 YFSETQ. V lost 3 bases, J lost 4 bases, and 14 bases lay in between. CDR3 amino acids: CASSWADGGYEQYF. The CDR3 DNA follows: TGCGCCAGCAGCTGGGCTGACGGCGGATACGAGCAGTACTTC. Full variable domain (missing parts from reference TRBV5-1 and TRBJ2-7): KAGVTQTPRYLIKTRGQQVTLSCSPISGHRSVSWYQQTPGQGLQFLFEYFSETQRNKGNFPGRFSGRQFSNSRSEMNVSTLELGDSALYLCASSWADGGYEQYFGPGTRLTVT.

CDR3 sequence: CASSPRLGQGTAGELFF. CDR3 sequence (DNA): TGTGCCAGCAGCCCCCGTTTGGGACAGGGAACTGCCGGGGAGCTGTTTTTT. The rearrangement joins TRBV7-2 to TRBJ2-2; TRBD1 matches 9 bases. V was clipped by 5 bases and J by 6 bases; unmatched bases: 13. This CDR3 is built from 17 residues. Germline V CDR1 and CDR2: SGHTA, FQGNSA.

This clonotype was seen only a few times. The chain employs TRBV28 and TRBJ2-7; 7 bases align to TRBD2. The trim removed 5 bases at V and 4 bases at J, leaving 8 bases unmatched. The CDR3 covers 14 residues. The germline gives CDR1 MDHEN, CDR2 SYDVKM. CDR3 sequence reads: CASSPRLAGYEQYF. The CDR3 bases are TGTGCCAGCAGTCCACGACTAGCTGGGTACGAGCAGTACTTC. Based on the CDR3 plus reference TRBV28 and TRBJ2-7, the full variable domain is DVKVTQSSRYLVKRTGEKVFLECVQDMDHENMFWYRQDPGLGLRLIYFSYDVKMKEKGDIPEGYSVSREKKERFSLILESASTNQTSMYLCASSPRLAGYEQYFGPGTRLTVT.

There are many counts of this clonotype. The chain couples TRBV19 to TRBJ2-1, with D possibly called TRBD1 or TRBD2 (5 bases each). The CDR3 contains 16 residues. Between the trimmed V and J ends, which lost 2 bases and 6 bases, there was a span of 17 bases. The germline CDR1 and CDR2 sequences are LNHDA and SQIVND (reference sequence). This chain's CDR3 is CASSIWARSGGNEQFF. For the CDR3, the DNA is TGTGCCAGTAGTATATGGGCAAGGAGTGGGGGCAATGAGCAGTTCTTC. The full variable domain, its missing parts supplied by reference TRBV19 and TRBJ2-1, is DGGITQSPKYLFRKEGQNVTLSCEQNLNHDAMYWYRQDPGQGLRLIYYSQIVNDFQKGDIAEGYSVSREKKESFPLTVTSAQKNPTAFYLCASSIWARSGGNEQFFGPGTRLTVL.

This clonotype was observed many times. The CDR3 protein is CASSKDSYEQYF. CDR3 DNA sequence: TGTGCCAGCAGTAAAGACAGCTACGAGCAGTACTTC. The chain carries TRBV7-9 and TRBJ2-7; possibly TRBD1 for D (5 bases). The CDR3 is 12 residues long. Trimming stripped 6 bases from V and 3 bases from J, with 9 bases between. Germline CDR1 SEHNR, CDR2 FQNEAQ (reference sequence). The variable domain in full, completed from reference TRBV7-9 and TRBJ2-7, reads DTGVSQNPRHKITKRGQNVTFRCDPISEHNRLYWYRQTLGQGPEFLTYFQNEAQLEKSRLLSDRFSAERPKGSFSTLEIQRTEQGDSAMYLCASSKDSYEQYFGPGTRLTVT.

This clonotype was seen many times. The chain links TRBV12-3 or TRBV12-4 to TRBJ2-3; unclear D gene. Trimming cost V 5 bases and J 2 bases, with 14 bases left between them. The CDR3 totals 15 residues. CDR3 sequence reads: CASSVLGEPTDTQYF. The DNA of the CDR3 is TGTGCCAGCAGTGTCCTAGGAGAGCCCACAGATACGCAGTATTTT.

This clonotype appeared many times. The CDR3 loop is CSVEGSGTYEQYF. The CDR3 nucleotides are TGCAGCGTTGAGGGCTCGGGGACCTACGAGCAGTACTTC. V usage is TRBV29-1 and J usage is TRBJ2-7; a possible D gene is TRBD2 (5 bases). V was clipped by 3 bases and J by 2 bases, with 11 bases between them. Per germline, CDR1 SQVTM and CDR2 ANQGSEA. The CDR3 is 13 residues long.

The rearrangement links TRBV6-2 or TRBV6-3 to TRBJ1-6; D unresolved. The CDR3 totals 17 residues. Trimming took 5 bases from V and 1 from J, leaving 15 bases between them. Germline V gene data show CDR1 as MNHEY and CDR2 as SVGEGT. This chain's CDR3 is CASSPLGRGSYNSPLHF. The CDR3 bases are TGTGCCAGCAGTCCTCTCGGCCGCGGGTCCTATAATTCACCCCTCCACTTT.

This clonotype has ten or more counts. The V and J genes are TRBV4-2 and TRBJ2-7; TRBD2 is a possible D gene (5 bases). V lost 1 base and J lost 0, with 10 bases in between. Germline lookup yields CDR1 LGHNA and CDR2 YNFKEQ. The CDR3 covers 15 residues. Here the CDR3 reads CASSQGIGLSYEQYF. The CDR3 region has the DNA TGTGCCAGCAGCCAAGGGATAGGACTCTCCTACGAGCAGTACTTC.

This rearrangement joins TRBV4-3 to TRBJ2-6; no reliable D call. V was pared by 0 bases and J by 2 bases, with 5 bases between. The CDR3 runs 15 residues. Looked up from germline, CDR1 is LGHNA and CDR2 is YSLEER. Here the CDR3 DNA reads TGCGCCAGCAGCCAAGATGGGGCTGGGGCCAACGTCCTGACTTTC. Protein: CASSQDGAGANVLTF.

This clonotype was found a few times. The CDR3 region is CASSQRSNEKLFF. CDR3 nucleotide sequence: TGTGCCAGCAGCCAACGTTCTAATGAAAAACTGTTTTTT. V gene TRBV5-5 combines with J gene TRBJ1-4; D call uncertain. There are 13 residues in the CDR3. V was shortened by 4 bases and J by 3 bases, with 7 bases between the two germline ends. Germline CDR1 reads SGHKS; CDR2 reads YYEKEE (reference sequence). Based on the CDR3 plus reference TRBV5-5 and TRBJ1-4, the full variable domain is DAGVTQSPTHLIKTRGQQVTLRCSPISGHKSVSWYQQVLGQGPQFIFQYYEKEERGRGNFPDRFSARQFPNYSSELNVNALLLGDSALYLCASSQRSNEKLFFGSGTQLSVL.

The chain combines TRBV7-6 with TRBJ2-1; 12 bases fit TRBD2. The ends lost 5 bases at V and 5 bases at J; junction bases unmatched: 4. This CDR3 has 15 amino acids. Germline values: CDR1 SGHVS, CDR2 FNYEAQ. This CDR3 reads CASSQPSGGDNEQFF. The CDR3 DNA sequence: TGTGCCAGCAGCCAACCTAGCGGGGGGGACAATGAGCAGTTCTTC. The variable domain in full, with the rest retrieved from reference TRBV7-6 and TRBJ2-1, is GAGVSQSPRYKVTKRGQDVALRCDPISGHVSLYWYRQALGQGPEFLTYFNYEAQQDKSGLPNDRFSAERPEGSISTLTIQRTEQRDSAMYRCASSQPSGGDNEQFFGPGTRLTVL.

This clonotype has a count of ten or more. J is TRBJ2-1 and V is TRBV6-5, with TRBD2 as a possible D gene (5 bases). V lost 0 bases, J lost 0 bases, and 6 bases lay in between. Germline CDR1 and CDR2: MNHEY and SVGAGI. CDR3 length: 15 amino acids. This chain's CDR3 is CASSYSAGSYNEQFF. CDR3 DNA: TGTGCCAGCAGTTACTCGGCGGGCTCCTACAATGAGCAGTTCTTC.

This clonotype has a handful of counts. The V call is TRBV7-6, the J call TRBJ2-7, with 7 bases aligning to TRBD2. The germline V gene encodes CDR1 SGHVS and CDR2 FNYEAQ. CDR3 length: 15 residues. Germline trimming cut 5 bases from V and 0 bases from J; bases unmatched to any gene: 7. The CDR3 protein is CASSDSGVSSYEQYF. CDR3 DNA: TGTGCCAGCAGCGACAGCGGGGTAAGCTCCTACGAGCAGTACTTC.

A few counts support this clonotype. This chain links TRBV12-2 with TRBJ1-2. TRBV12-2 is a pseudogene segment. The CDR3 is made up of 15 amino acids. The CDR3 coding sequence is TGTGCAAGTCGCGTAGAGGACCGATACCTCTATGGCTACACCTTC. It codes for CASRVEDRYLYGYTF.

The gene calls are TRBV6-2 or TRBV6-3 and TRBJ2-7; 9 bases fit TRBD2. The V gene end was trimmed by 5 bases and the J gene end by 0 bases; junction bases not matched to a gene: 2. Germline CDR1 reads MNHEY; CDR2 reads SVGEGT. The CDR3 is 14 amino acids. The CDR3 sequence is CASSRLADSYEQYF. In nucleotides, the CDR3 is TGTGCCAGCAGTCGACTAGCGGACTCCTACGAGCAGTACTTC.